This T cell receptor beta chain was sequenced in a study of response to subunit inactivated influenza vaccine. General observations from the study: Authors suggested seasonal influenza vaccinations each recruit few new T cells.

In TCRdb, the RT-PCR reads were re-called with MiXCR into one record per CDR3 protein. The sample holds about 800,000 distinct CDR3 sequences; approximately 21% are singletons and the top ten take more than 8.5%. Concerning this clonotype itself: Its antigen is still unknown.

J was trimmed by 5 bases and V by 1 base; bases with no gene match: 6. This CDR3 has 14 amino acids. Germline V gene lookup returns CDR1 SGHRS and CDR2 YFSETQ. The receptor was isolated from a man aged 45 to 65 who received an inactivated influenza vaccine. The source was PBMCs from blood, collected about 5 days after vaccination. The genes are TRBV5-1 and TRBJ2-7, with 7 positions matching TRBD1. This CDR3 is CASSLTGAWDEQYF. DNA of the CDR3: TGCGCCAGCAGCTTGACAGGGGCTTGGGACGAGCAGTACTTC.